Presented here are 21 T cell receptor beta chains from one specimen sequenced in a study of T-cell reconstitution after alpha-beta-depleted transplantation in children. Preparation of the TCRbeta library used unique molecular identifiers. TCRdb recomputed calls from the PCR reads with MiXCR, one row per CDR3 protein. Counted here are 750,000 to 950,000 distinct CDR3 sequences, 16% occurring once; the ten biggest clones make up around 4.5%. The specimen was PBMCs, mostly from graft donor cells, collected 360 days after TCRalphabeta/CD19-depleted stem cell transplant. The receptors shown here come from a male patient under 18 who had a stem cell transplant for acute lymphoblastic leukemia, so the T cells may come from the graft donor.

This chain links TRBV19 with TRBJ2-2, with a weak D call TRBD2 (6 bases). Trimming cost V 4 bases and J 0 bases, with 12 bases left between them. The CDR3 runs to 16 residues. CDR1 and CDR2 from the germline V gene are LNHDA and SQIVND (reference sequence). The CDR3 region is CASSSGGTANTGELFF. CDR3 DNA sequence: TGTGCCAGTAGTAGTGGGGGGACGGCGAACACCGGGGAGCTGTTTTTT.

This clonotype has more than one count but fewer than ten. The V gene is TRBV7-8, the J gene TRBJ2-7, with 12 bases lining up with TRBD2. This CDR3 is built from 16 residues. The J segment lost 7 bases and the V segment lost 5 bases, leaving 12 bases of the junction unmatched. The germline CDR1 and CDR2 sequences are SGHVS and FQNEAQ. Here the CDR3 reads CASSTLTSGSSYEQYF. DNA of the CDR3: TGTGCCAGCAGCACCTTGACTAGCGGGAGTTCTTATGAGCAGTACTTC.

V gene TRBV4-2 combines with J gene TRBJ2-7; TRBD2 matches 12 bases. Germline CDR1 and CDR2: LGHNA and YNFKEQ. J gave up 4 bases and V 4 bases, and 8 bases lay outside the gene matches. This CDR3 is 16 amino acids long. The CDR3 loop reads CASSLGLAGREYEQYF. The CDR3 region has the DNA TGTGCCAGCAGCCTCGGACTAGCGGGAAGAGAGTACGAGCAGTACTTC.

This chain connects TRBV29-1 to TRBJ1-2; D might be TRBD1 (5 bases). V gave up 1 base and J gave up 8 bases, with 20 bases separating them. The germline gives CDR1 SQVTM, CDR2 ANQGSEA. This CDR3 region has 15 residues. The CDR3: CSVEVGGKRHLGYTF. CDR3 coding DNA: TGCAGCGTTGAAGTGGGGGGGAAAAGGCATTTGGGCTACACCTTC.

This clonotype was seen only a few times. The gene calls are TRBV7-9 and TRBJ2-1; D remains ambiguous. Deletions cut 4 bases from V and 4 bases from J, with 8 bases between. Germline V gene sequence: CDR1 SEHNR, CDR2 FQNEAQ (reference sequence). The CDR3 is made up of 13 amino acids. The CDR3 protein is CASSSTPYNEQFF. The CDR3 DNA follows: TGTGCCAGCAGCTCCACCCCGTACAATGAGCAGTTCTTC.

The genes are TRBV12-3 or TRBV12-4 and TRBJ1-1, with D perhaps TRBD1 (5 bases). The CDR3 runs 16 residues. Deletions cut 6 bases from V and 5 bases from J, with 22 bases between. CDR3 sequence: CASSIPRGVQGTEAFF. CDR3 coding DNA: TGTGCCAGCAGCATTCCAAGAGGGGTCCAGGGAACTGAAGCTTTCTTT.

This clonotype was detected only a few times. The V call is TRBV20-1, the J call TRBJ2-7; the D gene is possibly TRBD1 (7 bases). This CDR3 is 14 amino acids long. V was clipped by 3 bases and J by 2 bases, with 14 bases between them. Germline values: CDR1 DFQATT, CDR2 SNEGSKA (reference sequence). This CDR3 reads CSASVAGGPYEQYF. The CDR3 coding sequence is TGCAGTGCTAGTGTGGCAGGGGGGCCCTACGAGCAGTACTTC.

In this sample, this clonotype turned up a few times. The chain links TRBV12-3 or TRBV12-4 to TRBJ2-3; D gene unclear. The CDR3 sequence is 14 residues long. Trimming took off 6 bases at V and 0 bases at J, with 10 bases between the two ends. The CDR3 here is CASSQRLSTDTQYF. DNA for the CDR3: TGTGCCAGCAGCCAAAGACTTAGCACAGATACGCAGTATTTT.

The CDR3 bases are TGCGCCAGCAGCCCAGGGACAGCCAATAGCAATCAGCCCCAGCATTTT. As protein: CASSPGTANSNQPQHF. The chain uses TRBV5-1 and TRBJ1-5; 7 bases fit TRBD1. Germline V CDR1 and CDR2: SGHRS, YFSETQ. The CDR3 extends over 16 amino acids. Losses at the gene ends were 4 bases for V and 0 bases for J; bases not matched to a gene: 7.

This rearrangement joins TRBV11-2 to TRBJ2-1; 10 bases match TRBD2. The length of the CDR3 is 13 residues. In germline, CDR1 is SGHAT, CDR2 FQNNGV. With V trimmed by 8 bases and J by 8 bases, 6 bases remained unmatched. The CDR3 bases are TGTGCCAGCGCGGGACTAGCGTTAGATGAGCAGTTCTTC. It encodes CASAGLALDEQFF.

The CDR3 reads CATQASQATATNEKLFF. CDR3 nucleotides: TGTGCCACCCAGGCCTCTCAGGCGACGGCAACTAATGAAAAACTGTTTTTT. The chain couples TRBV10-3 to TRBJ1-4; the D is unclear. Germline-derived CDR1 and CDR2 are ENHRY and SYGVKD. Trimming took 10 bases from V and 0 from J, leaving 21 bases between them. The CDR3 contains 17 residues.

This sequence joins TRBV20-1 and TRBJ1-2, with 11 bases aligning to TRBD1. J gave up 5 bases and V 2 bases, and 4 bases lay outside the gene matches. CDR1 is DFQATT, CDR2 SNEGSKA, per germline (reference sequence). CDR3 length: 14 amino acids. CDR3: CSARKRDRGYGYTF. DNA for the CDR3: TGCAGTGCTAGAAAGCGGGACAGGGGGTATGGCTACACCTTC.

This clonotype showed up many times. The chain joins TRBV24-1 to TRBJ2-2; the match to TRBD1 covers 10 bases. This CDR3 contains 18 residues. The junction had 13 bases not matched to a gene; V was cut back by 7 bases and J by 3 bases. From germline, CDR1 is KGHDR and CDR2 SFDVKD. This chain's CDR3 is CATRSGTGVIRDTGELFF. CDR3 bases: TGTGCCACCAGGTCCGGGACAGGGGTTATCCGAGACACCGGGGAGCTGTTTTTT.

This chain links TRBV20-1 with TRBJ2-3, with 14 bases lining up with TRBD2. This CDR3 is 14 amino acids long. The ends lost 4 bases at V and 8 bases at J; junction bases unmatched: 5. Germline V gene data show CDR1 as DFQATT and CDR2 as SNEGSKA (reference sequence). DNA of the CDR3: TGCAGTGCTACGACTAGCGGGAGGGCGGGTACGCAGTATTTT. This gives the protein CSATTSGRAGTQYF.

The chain has TRBV27 and TRBJ2-7; 11 bases match TRBD2. The CDR3 spans 15 residues. Germline V gives CDR1 MNHEY, CDR2 SMNVEV (reference sequence). J was trimmed by 2 bases and V by 6 bases; bases with no gene match: 6. The CDR3 DNA reads as TGTGCCAGCAGGATAGCGGGAGGGTGGGCCTACGAGCAGTACTTC. Protein sequence: CASRIAGGWAYEQYF.

The rearrangement joins TRBV15 to TRBJ2-3; 7 bases fit TRBD1. Germline V lookup: CDR1 LNHNV, CDR2 YYDKDF (reference sequence). The CDR3 has 14 amino acids. The trim removed 5 bases at V and 6 bases at J, leaving 8 bases unmatched. The CDR3 coding sequence is TGTGCCACCAGCCGGGACAGCCTAAAGGATACGCAGTATTTT. Translated: CATSRDSLKDTQYF.

This clonotype was recorded a few times. The chain combines TRBV3-1 with TRBJ2-3; perhaps TRBD1 as D (5 bases). The CDR3 is 14 residues long. V lost 1 base to trimming and J lost 3 bases, with 8 bases between them. Germline CDR1 reads LGHDT; CDR2 reads YNNKEL (reference sequence). The CDR3 region is CASSQGGLTDTQYF. Written as DNA, the CDR3 is TGTGCCAGCAGCCAAGGGGGCCTTACAGATACGCAGTATTTT.

The V and J genes are TRBV29-1 and TRBJ2-1; 7 nucleotides match TRBD2. This CDR3 comprises 11 residues. CDR1 is SQVTM, CDR2 ANQGSEA, per germline. Unmatched junction bases numbered 1, after V lost 4 bases and J lost 7 bases. In DNA form, the CDR3 reads TGCAGCGTTGGGGAGGGAAATGAGCAGTTCTTC. Translated: CSVGEGNEQFF.

Worth noting for this clonotype: Since a much larger clone is just one base distant, this may be a read error. The chain has TRBV7-9 and TRBJ2-1; D gene unclear. Germline loops: CDR1 SEHNR, CDR2 FQNEAQ (reference sequence). There are 13 residues in the CDR3. V gave up 0 bases and J gave up 7 bases, with 7 bases separating them. The CDR3 DNA follows: TGTGCCAGCAGCTTAGCAGGGAAGAATGAGCAGTTCTTC. This sequence encodes CASSLAGKNEQFF.

This clonotype showed up just a few times. This rearrangement joins TRBV7-6 to TRBJ2-1; TRBD2 matches 7 bases. The germline gives CDR1 SGHVS, CDR2 FNYEAQ. The CDR3 is made up of 14 amino acids. The V segment lost 6 bases and the J segment 2 bases; nucleotides outside the gene matches: 4. In nucleotides, the CDR3 is TGTGCCAGCAGTCGGGACTACCCCTACAATGAGCAGTTCTTC. Its protein product is CASSRDYPYNEQFF.

For the CDR3, the DNA is TGCGCCAGCAGCCATCACGTGATACTAGCGGACAATGAGCAGTTCTTC. Translated, it gives CASSHHVILADNEQFF. The V call is TRBV4-1, the J call TRBJ2-1; TRBD2 aligns across 8 bases. Germline CDR1 reads MGHRA; CDR2 reads YSYEKL. The CDR3 totals 16 residues. The junction had 9 bases not matched to a gene; V was cut back by 3 bases and J by 5 bases.